Listed here are 20 T cell receptor beta chains from one sample, sequenced in a study of blood T cell repertoires in COVID-19. Sequencing used immunoSEQ multiplex PCR; TCRdb keeps in-frame clones, though not all of them. The table has 110,000 or so clones, 80% to 90% seen once. Sequencing used peripheral blood. The receptor source for this set is a woman aged 50 to 65 with acute or convalescent COVID-19.

CDR3 in amino acids: CASSISQVYGYTF. The CDR3 DNA reads as TGTGCCAGTAGTATATCTCAGGTCTATGGCTACACCTTC. The genes are TRBV19 and TRBJ1-2; no clear D gene. Between the trimmed V and J ends, which lost 2 bases and 4 bases, there was a span of 8 bases. In germline, CDR1 is LNHDA, CDR2 SQIVND (reference sequence). CDR3 length: 13 amino acids.

This sequence joins TRBV7-3 and TRBJ2-2; the D is unclear. The length of the CDR3 is 13 residues. With 2 bases removed from V and 5 bases from J, the gap between germline ends came to 6 bases. Per germline, CDR1 SGHTA and CDR2 FQGTGA. Here the CDR3 reads CASSLSVTGELFF. The CDR3 DNA reads as TGTGCCAGCAGCTTATCAGTGACCGGGGAGCTGTTTTTT.

This chain connects TRBV7-3 to TRBJ2-1; 11 nucleotides line up with TRBD2. Trimming cost V 2 bases and J 5 bases; bases outside gene matches: 2. The CDR3 has 15 amino acids. The germline gives CDR1 SGHTA, CDR2 FQGTGA. The CDR3 coding sequence is TGTGCCAGCAGCTTACTAGCGGGAGGACACAATGAGCAGTTCTTC. It translates to CASSLLAGGHNEQFF.

The CDR3 is CASSLQNSNQPQHF. CDR3 nucleotide sequence: TGTGCCAGCAGCTTACAGAATAGCAATCAGCCCCAGCATTTT. The gene calls are TRBV7-9 and TRBJ1-5; no clear D. CDR3 length: 14 residues. The germline gives CDR1 SEHNR, CDR2 FQNEAQ (reference sequence). The V and J ends lost 2 bases and 0 bases respectively, with 5 bases between them.

V usage is TRBV7-9 and J usage is TRBJ1-1; D possibly corresponds to TRBD1 (5 bases). This CDR3 spans 13 amino acids. The germline V gene has CDR1 SEHNR and CDR2 FQNEAQ (reference sequence). With 4 bases removed from V and 4 bases from J, the gap between germline ends came to 10 bases. CDR3 amino acids: CASSSAGLTEAFF. CDR3 sequence (DNA): TGTGCCAGCAGCTCTGCAGGGCTCACTGAAGCTTTCTTT. The full variable domain, with the rest looked up from reference TRBV7-9 and TRBJ1-1, is DTGVSQNPRHKITKRGQNVTFRCDPISEHNRLYWYRQTLGQGPEFLTYFQNEAQLEKSRLLSDRFSAERPKGSFSTLEIQRTEQGDSAMYLCASSSAGLTEAFFGQGTRLTVV.

The chain employs TRBV7-9 and TRBJ1-1; D remains unclear. The CDR3 runs 14 residues. CDR1 is SEHNR, CDR2 FQNEAQ, per germline (reference sequence). Deletions cut 3 bases from V and 1 base from J, with 9 bases between. The DNA for the CDR3 is TGTGCCAGCAGCTTCTTGAGAGGGAACACTGAAGCTTTCTTT. Translated, it gives CASSFLRGNTEAFF.

The chain carries TRBV6-1 and TRBJ1-1, with D uncertain. The CDR3 has 14 residues. Germline CDR1 and CDR2: MNHNS and SASEGT. Trimming stripped 0 bases from V and 2 bases from J, with 7 bases between. Here the CDR3 reads CASSEAGFNTEAFF. CDR3 DNA: TGTGCCAGCAGTGAAGCGGGCTTTAACACTGAAGCTTTCTTT.

The gene calls are TRBV9 and TRBJ1-6; unclear D gene. Trimming cost V 4 bases and J 6 bases, with 14 bases left between them. The V gene's germline CDR1 is SGDLS and CDR2 YYNGEE. The CDR3 is made up of 15 amino acids. The CDR3 region is CASSSSRTLNSPLHF. In DNA form, the CDR3 reads TGTGCCAGCAGCTCCTCGAGGACTCTTAATTCACCCCTCCACTTT.

In nucleotides, the CDR3 is TGTGCCAGCAGTTATAGGACAGGGGTGGCAGATACGCAGTATTTT. Translating gives CASSYRTGVADTQYF. J is TRBJ2-3 and V is TRBV28, with 9 bases identical to TRBD1. From germline, CDR1 is MDHEN and CDR2 SYDVKM. This CDR3 is 15 amino acids long. The V gene end was trimmed by 4 bases and the J gene end by 4 bases; junction bases not matched to a gene: 6.

The rearrangement links TRBV12-3 or TRBV12-4 to TRBJ2-1; D remains ambiguous. Trimming took off 3 bases at V and 11 bases at J, with 8 bases between the two ends. The length of the CDR3 is 11 residues. The chain's CDR3 is CASSFTTKQFF. The CDR3 bases are TGTGCCAGCAGTTTTACTACCAAGCAGTTCTTC.

This sequence joins TRBV7-9 and TRBJ2-7; 9 nucleotides align to TRBD1. From germline, CDR1 is SEHNR and CDR2 FQNEAQ (reference sequence). The CDR3 runs 13 residues. The J segment lost 4 bases and the V segment lost 3 bases, leaving 1 base of the junction unmatched. This CDR3 is CASSFGQGYEQYF. CDR3 sequence (DNA): TGTGCCAGCAGCTTTGGACAGGGGTACGAGCAGTACTTC.

This sequence joins TRBV10-3 and TRBJ1-1; D possibly corresponds to TRBD1 (6 bases). The CDR3 covers 14 residues. Germline V lookup: CDR1 ENHRY, CDR2 SYGVKD. V gave up 2 bases and J gave up 4 bases, with 11 bases separating them. The DNA for the CDR3 is TGTGCCATCAGTGAGGAAGGGACAAGCACTGAAGCTTTCTTT. Its translation: CAISEEGTSTEAFF.

The chain has TRBV10-3 and TRBJ2-7, with TRBD1 matching 7 bases. Germline V gene data show CDR1 as ENHRY and CDR2 as SYGVKD. V was clipped by 7 bases and J by 6 bases; unmatched bases: 6. This CDR3 is built from 12 residues. The CDR3 DNA reads as TGTGCCATCATTGGGACAGACAGCGAGCAGTACTTC. Protein product: CAIIGTDSEQYF.

The V and J genes are TRBV2 and TRBJ1-6; 8 bases line up with TRBD1. V shed 5 bases, J shed 9 bases, and the junction held 6 bases outside the gene matches. CDR3 length: 14 amino acids. Germline V gene data show CDR1 as SNHLY and CDR2 as FYNNEI. The CDR3 nucleotides are TGTGCCAGCAGTTCGACAGGGGATAGTTCACCCCTCCACTTT. It encodes CASSSTGDSSPLHF. The full variable domain, rest sourced from reference TRBV2 and TRBJ1-6, is EPEVTQTPSHQVTQMGQEVILRCVPISNHLYFYWYRQILGQKVEFLVSFYNNEISEKSEIFDDQFSVERPDGSNFTLKIRSTKLEDSAMYFCASSSTGDSSPLHFGNGTRLTVT.

This clone was picked up a small number of times. The chain carries TRBV15 and TRBJ1-2, with TRBD1 matching 8 bases. Per germline, CDR1 LNHNV and CDR2 YYDKDF (reference sequence). The CDR3 is 15 residues long. J gave up 4 bases and V 3 bases, and 7 bases lay outside the gene matches. CDR3 DNA sequence: TGTGCCACCAGCAGCCAGGACAGGGCCACCTATGGCTACACCTTC. It encodes CATSSQDRATYGYTF.

V gene TRBV24-1 combines with J gene TRBJ2-1, with 10 bases matching TRBD2. The V gene's germline CDR1 is KGHDR and CDR2 SFDVKD. The CDR3 sequence is 15 residues long. The J segment lost 9 bases and the V segment lost 2 bases, leaving 6 bases of the junction unmatched. In DNA form, the CDR3 reads TGTGCCACCAGTGATTACGGACTAGCGGTGGGTGAGCAGTTCTTC. Residues: CATSDYGLAVGEQFF.

This sequence joins TRBV6-2 or TRBV6-3 and TRBJ1-2; tentatively, D is TRBD1 (5 bases). Per germline, CDR1 MNHEY and CDR2 SVGEGT. The V gene lost 5 bases and the J gene lost 2 bases, with 15 bases spanning the gap. The CDR3 runs 15 residues. The CDR3 DNA follows: TGTGCCAGCAGTACTCGGACAATGGAGAACTATGGCTACACCTTC. Translating it yields CASSTRTMENYGYTF.

DNA for the CDR3: TGCAGTGCTAGTCCGAGCGGCGGCTCCTACAATGAGCAGTTCTTC. Translating it yields CSASPSGGSYNEQFF. The chain joins TRBV20-1 to TRBJ2-1; tentatively, D is TRBD2 (5 bases). Trimming stripped 3 bases from V and 0 bases from J, with 12 bases between. Germline assignment: CDR1 DFQATT and CDR2 SNEGSKA (reference sequence). The CDR3 loop spans 15 amino acids.

This clone was found once. This chain connects TRBV29-1 to TRBJ2-1; no firm D call. V was clipped by 4 bases and J by 0 bases, with 13 bases between them. CDR3 length: 15 amino acids. The germline gives CDR1 SQVTM, CDR2 ANQGSEA. CDR3 protein: CSVVTGSHSYNEQFF. For the CDR3, the DNA is TGCAGCGTTGTTACCGGGTCTCACTCCTACAATGAGCAGTTCTTC.

The rearrangement joins TRBV25-1 to TRBJ1-6, with 8 bases lining up with TRBD1. This CDR3 region has 16 residues. The germline V gene encodes CDR1 MGHDK and CDR2 SYGVNS. Unmatched junction bases numbered 2, after V lost 4 bases and J lost 0 bases. The CDR3: CASSGDRSSYNSPLHF. CDR3 bases: TGTGCCAGCAGTGGGGACAGGAGCTCCTATAATTCACCCCTCCACTTT.